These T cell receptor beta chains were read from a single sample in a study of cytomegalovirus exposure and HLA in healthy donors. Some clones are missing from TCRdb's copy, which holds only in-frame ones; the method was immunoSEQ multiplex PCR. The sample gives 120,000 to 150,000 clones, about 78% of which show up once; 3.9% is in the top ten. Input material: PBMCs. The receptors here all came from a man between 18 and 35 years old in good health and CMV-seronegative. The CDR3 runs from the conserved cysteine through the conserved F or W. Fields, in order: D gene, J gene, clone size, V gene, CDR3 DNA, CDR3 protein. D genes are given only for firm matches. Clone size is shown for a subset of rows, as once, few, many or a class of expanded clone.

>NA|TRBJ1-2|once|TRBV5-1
TGCGCCAGCAGCGGGGCAGACTATGGCTACACCTTC
CASSGADYGYTF
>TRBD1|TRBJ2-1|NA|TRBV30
TGTGCCTGGAGTCTACCCGGGACAGGGGGATACAATGAGCAGTTCTTC
CAWSLPGTGGYNEQFF
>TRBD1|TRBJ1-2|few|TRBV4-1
TGCGCCAGCGGACCAGGGGGGAATGGCTACACCTTC
CASGPGGNGYTF
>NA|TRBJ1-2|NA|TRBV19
TGTGCCAGTAGTATCTTTGGGGGCGGCTACACCTTC
CASSIFGGGYTF
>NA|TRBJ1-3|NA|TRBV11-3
TGTGCCAGCAGCGGAGATGGAAACACCATATATTTT
CASSGDGNTIYF
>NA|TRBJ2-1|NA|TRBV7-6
TGTGCCAGCAGCTTATTGGAGGGCTACAATGAGCAGTTCTTC
CASSLLEGYNEQFF
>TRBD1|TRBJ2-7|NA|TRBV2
TGTGCCAGCGCGGAGGACAGGGCAAGCTACGAGCAGTACTTC
CASAEDRASYEQYF
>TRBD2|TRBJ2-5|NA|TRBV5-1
TGCGCCAGCAGGCGGTCTGGGACTAGCGGGAGAGGGGTGGAGACCCAGTACTTC
CASRRSGTSGRGVETQYF
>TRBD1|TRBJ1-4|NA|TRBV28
TGTGCCAGCAGTTCCCAGGGGGCTGGGACTAATGAAAAACTGTTTTTT
CASSSQGAGTNEKLFF
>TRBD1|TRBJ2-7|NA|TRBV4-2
TGTGCCAGCAGCAGCGCGAGGACAGGGCTCGAGCAGTACTTC
CASSSARTGLEQYF
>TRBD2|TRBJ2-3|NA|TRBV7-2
TGTGCCAGCAGCTTAGTGAGCCTAGCGGCAGATACGCAGTATTTT
CASSLVSLAADTQYF
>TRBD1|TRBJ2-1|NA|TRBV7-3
TGTGCCAGCAGCGTGGGACAGGGAGGGAGTGAGCAGTTCTTC
CASSVGQGGSEQFF
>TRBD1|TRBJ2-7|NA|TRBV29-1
TGCAGCGGAGGGACAGGGGAGTCCGGGGAGCAGTACTTC
CSGGTGESGEQYF
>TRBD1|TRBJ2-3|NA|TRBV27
TGTGCCAGCAGTCATTTTTACAGGGGTCAAAGCACAGATACGCAGTATTTT
CASSHFYRGQSTDTQYF
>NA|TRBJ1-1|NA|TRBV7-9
TGTGCCAGCAGCGCCGGCCCTAGGAGTAGCACTGAAGCTTTCTTT
CASSAGPRSSTEAFF
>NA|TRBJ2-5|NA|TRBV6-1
TGTGCCAGCAGTGCCCGGACTTCGTACCAAGAGACCCAGTACTTC
CASSARTSYQETQYF
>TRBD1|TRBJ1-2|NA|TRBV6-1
TGTGCCAGCAGTGAACCGGGCAGGGGGCTGGGTGGCTACACCTTC
CASSEPGRGLGGYTF
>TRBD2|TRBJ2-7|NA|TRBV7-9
TGTGCCAGCAGCCCCTCCGGGGGAGGGGAAGGCGAGCAGTACTTC
CASSPSGGGEGEQYF
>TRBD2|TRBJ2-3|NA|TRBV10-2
TGCGCCAGTCTTCGGGGGGGAATTCGACGGACAGATACGCAGTATTTT
CASLRGGIRRTDTQYF
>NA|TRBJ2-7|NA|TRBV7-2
TGTGCCAGCAGCCTTGGACAGTACTACGAGCAGTACTTC
CASSLGQYYEQYF
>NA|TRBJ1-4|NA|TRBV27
TGTGCCAGCAGTTTAAGGGCGGGGGAGGCAACTAATGAAAAACTGTTTTTT
CASSLRAGEATNEKLFF
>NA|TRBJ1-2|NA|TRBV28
TGTGCCAGCAGTTTATACCGGGACTTTAACTATGGCTACACCTTC
CASSLYRDFNYGYTF
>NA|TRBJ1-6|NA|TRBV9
TGTGCCAGCAGCGTACTATCGGCAGACAGCTATAATTCACCCCTCCACTTT
CASSVLSADSYNSPLHF
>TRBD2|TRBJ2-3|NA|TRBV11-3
TGTGCCAGCAGCTTAGGCGGGGGGGCCGCAGATACGCAGTATTTT
CASSLGGGAADTQYF
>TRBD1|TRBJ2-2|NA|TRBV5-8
TGTGCCAGCAGCTACAGGGGGCTTGACACCGGGGAGCTGTTTTTT
CASSYRGLDTGELFF
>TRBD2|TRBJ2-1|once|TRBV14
TGTGCCAGCAGCCAAAGGGGACAGACTAGCGGGATCTACAATGAGCAGTTCTTC
CASSQRGQTSGIYNEQFF
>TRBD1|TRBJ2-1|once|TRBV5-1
TGCGCCAGCAGCTTTACAGGGGTAGTCAATGAGCAGTTCTTC
CASSFTGVVNEQFF
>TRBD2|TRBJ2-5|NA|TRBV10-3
TGTGCCATCAGTGATCAAGGGACTAGCGGGGTGGGAACAAAAGAGACCCAGTACTTC
CAISDQGTSGVGTKETQYF
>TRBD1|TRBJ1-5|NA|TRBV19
TGTGCCAGTAGTATTTCGACAGGGCGGTATCAGCCCCAGCATTTT
CASSISTGRYQPQHF
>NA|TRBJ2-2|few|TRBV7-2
TGTGCCAGCAGCAGGAACCCGGCTGACAGAAACACCGGGGAGCTGTTTTTT
CASSRNPADRNTGELFF
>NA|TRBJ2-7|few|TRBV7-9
TGTGCCAGCAGCTTAAAGGGGACCTACGAGCAGTACTTC
CASSLKGTYEQYF